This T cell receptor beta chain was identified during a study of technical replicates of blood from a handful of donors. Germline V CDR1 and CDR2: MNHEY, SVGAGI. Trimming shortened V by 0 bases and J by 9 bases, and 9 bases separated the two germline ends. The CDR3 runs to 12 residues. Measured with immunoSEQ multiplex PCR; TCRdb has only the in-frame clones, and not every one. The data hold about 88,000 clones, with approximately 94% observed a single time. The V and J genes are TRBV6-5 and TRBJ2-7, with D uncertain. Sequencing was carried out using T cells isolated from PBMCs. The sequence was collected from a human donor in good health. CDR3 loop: CASSYSGDVQYF. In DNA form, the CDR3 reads TGTGCCAGCAGTTACTCGGGCGACGTGCAGTACTTC.